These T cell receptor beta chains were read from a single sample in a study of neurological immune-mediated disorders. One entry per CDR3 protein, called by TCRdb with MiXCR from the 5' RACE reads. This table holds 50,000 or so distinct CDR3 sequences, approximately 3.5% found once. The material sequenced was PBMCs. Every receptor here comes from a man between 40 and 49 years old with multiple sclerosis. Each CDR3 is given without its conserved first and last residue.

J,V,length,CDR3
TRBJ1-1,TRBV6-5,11,ASKSHGETEAF
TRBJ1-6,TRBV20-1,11,SADTGPDSPLH
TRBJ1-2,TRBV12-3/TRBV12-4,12,ASSFRGHDRGYT
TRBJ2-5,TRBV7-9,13,ASSYRAEEKETQY
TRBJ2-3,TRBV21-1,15,ASSKRGPGSDTDTQY
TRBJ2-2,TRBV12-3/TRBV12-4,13,ASSFGGGGTGELF
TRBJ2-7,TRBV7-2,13,ASSTSGYGTYEQY
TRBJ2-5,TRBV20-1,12,SARKVRTAETQY
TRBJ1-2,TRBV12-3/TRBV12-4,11,ASRSGRSDGYT
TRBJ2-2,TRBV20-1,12,SASEAGVTGELF
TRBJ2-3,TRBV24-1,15,ATSETATSPRTDTQY
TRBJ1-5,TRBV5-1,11,ASSFSGGQPQH
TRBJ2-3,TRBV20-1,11,SASLAGADTQY
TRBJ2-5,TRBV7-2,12,ASSSPGTGETQY
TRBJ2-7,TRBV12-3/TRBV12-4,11,ASRESSSYEQY
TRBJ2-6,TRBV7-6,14,ASSPRASPGANVLT
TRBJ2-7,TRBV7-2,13,ASSSLTVSLFEQY
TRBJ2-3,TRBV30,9,ASSSPDTQY
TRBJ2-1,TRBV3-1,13,ASSLSRTTYNEQF
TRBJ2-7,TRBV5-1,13,ASSLRQGSSYEQY
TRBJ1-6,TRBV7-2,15,ASSLDTAQGSSSPLH
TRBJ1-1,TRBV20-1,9,IVDSPSEAF
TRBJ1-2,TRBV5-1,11,ASSIGQEYGYT
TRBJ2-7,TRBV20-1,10,SAKRVRDEQY
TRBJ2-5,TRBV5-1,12,ASSGISGQETQY
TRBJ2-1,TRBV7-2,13,ASSFGTGAYNEQF
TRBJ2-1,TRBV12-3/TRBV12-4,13,ASTLGLAGGNEQF